This paragraph covers one TCR beta chain sequence. J lost 0 bases, V lost 1 base, and 7 bases had no gene match. The CDR3 is 17 amino acids. In germline, CDR1 is SGHRS, CDR2 YFSETQ. The data were taken from a study of blood T cell repertoires in COVID-19. About the research overall: COVID-19 samples from acute and convalescent phases originated in the United States, Italy and Spain.

Sequencing was performed with immunoSEQ multiplex PCR; in TCRdb, only in-frame clones are kept and a portion is missing. The sample holds under 110,000 clones, 60% to 85% seen once. This sequence originates from a man older than 75 with COVID-19, enrolled during active disease. The V gene is TRBV5-1, the J gene TRBJ2-7; 10 bases fit TRBD2. Sequencing was done on a sample of peripheral blood. The CDR3 DNA sequence: TGCGCCAGCAGCTTGCCAGCGGGAGGGCCGTTCTCCTACGAGCAGTACTTC. This gives the protein CASSLPAGGPFSYEQYF.